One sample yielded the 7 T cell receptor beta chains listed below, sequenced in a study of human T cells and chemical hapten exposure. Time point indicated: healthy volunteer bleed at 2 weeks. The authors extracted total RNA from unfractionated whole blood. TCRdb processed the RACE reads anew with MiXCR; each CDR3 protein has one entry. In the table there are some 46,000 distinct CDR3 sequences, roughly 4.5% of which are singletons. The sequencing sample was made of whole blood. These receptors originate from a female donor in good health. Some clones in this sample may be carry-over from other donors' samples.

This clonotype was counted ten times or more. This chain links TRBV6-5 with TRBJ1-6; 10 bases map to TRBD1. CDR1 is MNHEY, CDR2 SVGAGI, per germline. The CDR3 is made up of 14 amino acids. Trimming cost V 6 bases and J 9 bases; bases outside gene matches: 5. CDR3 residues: CASRAGTGASPLHF. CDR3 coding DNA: TGTGCCAGCAGGGCAGGGACAGGGGCTTCACCCCTCCACTTT.

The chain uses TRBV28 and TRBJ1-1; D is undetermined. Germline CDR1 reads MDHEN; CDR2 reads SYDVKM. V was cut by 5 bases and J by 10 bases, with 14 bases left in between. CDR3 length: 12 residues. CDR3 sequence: CASSPTDLGAFF. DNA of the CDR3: TGTGCCAGCAGTCCGACTGATCTCGGAGCTTTCTTT.

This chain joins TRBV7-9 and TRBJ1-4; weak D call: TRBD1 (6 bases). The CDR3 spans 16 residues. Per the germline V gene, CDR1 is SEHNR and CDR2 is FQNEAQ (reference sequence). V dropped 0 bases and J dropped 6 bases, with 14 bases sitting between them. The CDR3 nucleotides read TGTGCCAGCAGCTTAGCGGCCGGGGGCTTTGATGAAAAACTGTTTTTT. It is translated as CASSLAAGGFDEKLFF.

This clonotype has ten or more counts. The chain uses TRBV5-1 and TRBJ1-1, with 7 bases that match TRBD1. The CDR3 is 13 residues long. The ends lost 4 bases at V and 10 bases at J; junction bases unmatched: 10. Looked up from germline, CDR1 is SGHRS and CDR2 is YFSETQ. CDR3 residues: CASSPTGFVGAFF. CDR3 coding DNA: TGCGCCAGCAGCCCGACAGGGTTTGTCGGAGCTTTCTTT.

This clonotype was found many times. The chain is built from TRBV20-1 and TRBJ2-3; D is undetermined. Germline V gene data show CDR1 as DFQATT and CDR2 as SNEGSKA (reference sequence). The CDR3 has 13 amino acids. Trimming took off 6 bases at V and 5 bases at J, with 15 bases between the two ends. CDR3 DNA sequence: TGCAGTGCCCCCCCGACCCGCCTAGATACGCAGTATTTT. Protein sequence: CSAPPTRLDTQYF.

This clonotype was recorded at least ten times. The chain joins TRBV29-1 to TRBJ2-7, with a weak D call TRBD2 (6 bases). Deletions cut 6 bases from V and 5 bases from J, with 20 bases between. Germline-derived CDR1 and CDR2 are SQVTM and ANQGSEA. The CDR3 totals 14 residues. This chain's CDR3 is CSVERGLITNEQYF. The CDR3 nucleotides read TGCAGCGTGGAACGGGGACTCATCACCAACGAGCAGTACTTC.

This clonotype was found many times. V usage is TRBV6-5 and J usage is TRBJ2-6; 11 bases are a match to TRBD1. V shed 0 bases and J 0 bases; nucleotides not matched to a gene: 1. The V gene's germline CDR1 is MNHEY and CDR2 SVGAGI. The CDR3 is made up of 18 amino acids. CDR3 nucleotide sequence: TGTGCCAGCAGTTACTCGGGACAGGGGGTCTCTGGGGCCAACGTCCTGACTTTC. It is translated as CASSYSGQGVSGANVLTF.